This TCR beta chain was documented in a study of T cell responses to AZD1222 COVID-19 vaccine. Study-wide results and caveats: Following two doses of AZD1222, Spike-specific TCR breadth and depth rose.

As regards this clone: As yet, its antigen is unknown.

Method: immunoSEQ multiplex PCR; TCRdb's copy keeps in-frame clones and lacks some. The sample carries 150,000 to 200,000 clones, around 90% recorded once. CDR3 length: 13 amino acids. V shed 3 bases and J shed 0 bases, with 9 bases lying between them. The V gene's germline CDR1 is DFQATT and CDR2 SNEGSKA (reference sequence). The chain links TRBV20-1 to TRBJ2-7; no reliable D call. The sequencing here drew on peripheral blood, taken 28 days after the second AZD1222 dose. This receptor was identified in an adult who received the AZD1222 COVID-19 vaccine. DNA of the CDR3: TGCAGTGCTAGTAAGGATGGCTCCTACGAGCAGTACTTC. Encoded protein: CSASKDGSYEQYF.